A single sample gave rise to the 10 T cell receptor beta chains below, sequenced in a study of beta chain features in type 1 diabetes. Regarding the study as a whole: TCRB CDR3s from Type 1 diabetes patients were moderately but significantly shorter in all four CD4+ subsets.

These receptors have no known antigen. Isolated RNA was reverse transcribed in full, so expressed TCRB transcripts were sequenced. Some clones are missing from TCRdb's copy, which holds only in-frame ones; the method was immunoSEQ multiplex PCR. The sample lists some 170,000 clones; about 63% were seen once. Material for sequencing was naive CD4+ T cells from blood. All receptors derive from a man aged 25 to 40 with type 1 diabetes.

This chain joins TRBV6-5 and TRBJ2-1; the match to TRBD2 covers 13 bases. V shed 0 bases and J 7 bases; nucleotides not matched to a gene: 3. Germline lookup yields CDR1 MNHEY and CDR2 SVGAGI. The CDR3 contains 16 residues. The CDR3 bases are TGTGCCAGCAGTTACTCGGGACTAGCGGGGTGGAATGAGCAGTTCTTC. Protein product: CASSYSGLAGWNEQFF.

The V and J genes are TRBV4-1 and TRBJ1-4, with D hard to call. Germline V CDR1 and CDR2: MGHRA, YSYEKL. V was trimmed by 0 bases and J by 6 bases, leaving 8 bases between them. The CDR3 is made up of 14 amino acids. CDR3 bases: TGCGCCAGCAGCCAAGAAGGAGGAGATGAAAAACTGTTTTTT. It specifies CASSQEGGDEKLFF.

CDR3 protein: CASSSRLAGITDTQYF. CDR3 bases: TGTGCCAGCAGCTCTCGTCTAGCGGGGATCACAGATACGCAGTATTTT. This chain links TRBV11-2 with TRBJ2-3; 9 bases are a match to TRBD2. V was pared by 4 bases and J by 2 bases, with 7 bases of the junction left unmatched. The germline gives CDR1 SGHAT, CDR2 FQNNGV. The CDR3 runs 16 residues.

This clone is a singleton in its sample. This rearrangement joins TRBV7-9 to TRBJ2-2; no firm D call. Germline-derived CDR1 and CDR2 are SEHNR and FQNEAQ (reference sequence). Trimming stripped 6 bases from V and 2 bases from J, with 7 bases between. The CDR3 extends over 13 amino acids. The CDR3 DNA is TGTGCCAGCAGACTACTCAACACCGGGGAGCTGTTTTTT. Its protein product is CASRLLNTGELFF. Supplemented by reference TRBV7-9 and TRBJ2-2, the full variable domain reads DTGVSQNPRHKITKRGQNVTFRCDPISEHNRLYWYRQTLGQGPEFLTYFQNEAQLEKSRLLSDRFSAERPKGSFSTLEIQRTEQGDSAMYLCASRLLNTGELFFGEGSRLTVL.

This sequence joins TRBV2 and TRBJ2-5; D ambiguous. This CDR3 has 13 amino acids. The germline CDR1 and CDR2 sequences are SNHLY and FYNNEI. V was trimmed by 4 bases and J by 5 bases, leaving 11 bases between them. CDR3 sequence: CASSAAGWETQYF. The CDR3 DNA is TGTGCCAGCAGTGCAGCAGGATGGGAGACCCAGTACTTC. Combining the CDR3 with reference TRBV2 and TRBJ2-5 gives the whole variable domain EPEVTQTPSHQVTQMGQEVILRCVPISNHLYFYWYRQILGQKVEFLVSFYNNEISEKSEIFDDQFSVERPDGSNFTLKIRSTKLEDSAMYFCASSAAGWETQYFGPGTRLLVL.

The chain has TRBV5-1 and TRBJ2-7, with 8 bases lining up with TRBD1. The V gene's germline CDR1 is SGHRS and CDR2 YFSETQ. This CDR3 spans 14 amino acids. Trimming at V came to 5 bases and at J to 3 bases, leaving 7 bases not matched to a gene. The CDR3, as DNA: TGCGCCAGCAGTCGCCTGACAGGGGACTACGAGCAGTACTTC. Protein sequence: CASSRLTGDYEQYF.

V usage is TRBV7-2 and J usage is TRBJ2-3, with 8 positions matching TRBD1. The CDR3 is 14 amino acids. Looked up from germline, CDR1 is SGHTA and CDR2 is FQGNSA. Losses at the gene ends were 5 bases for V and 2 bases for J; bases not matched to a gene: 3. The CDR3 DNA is TGTGCCAGCAGCAGACAGGGGCTCACAGATACGCAGTATTTT. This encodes CASSRQGLTDTQYF. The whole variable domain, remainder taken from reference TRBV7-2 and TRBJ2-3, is GAGVSQSPSNKVTEKGKDVELRCDPISGHTALYWYRQSLGQGLEFLIYFQGNSAPDKSGLPSDRFSAERTGGSVSTLTIQRTQQEDSAVYLCASSRQGLTDTQYFGPGTRLTVL.

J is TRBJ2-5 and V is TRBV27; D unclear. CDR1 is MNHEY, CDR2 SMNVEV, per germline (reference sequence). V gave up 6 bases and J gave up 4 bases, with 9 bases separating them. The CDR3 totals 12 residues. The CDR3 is CASSAGGETQYF. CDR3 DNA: TGTGCCAGCAGCGCAGGTGGAGAGACCCAGTACTTC.

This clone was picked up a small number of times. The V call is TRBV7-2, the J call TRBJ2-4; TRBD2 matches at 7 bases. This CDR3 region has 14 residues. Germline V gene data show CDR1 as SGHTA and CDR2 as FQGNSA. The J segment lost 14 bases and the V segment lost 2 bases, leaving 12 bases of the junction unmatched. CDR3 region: CASSLQLSAGREYF. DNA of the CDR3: TGTGCCAGCAGCTTACAGCTCTCCGCGGGGAGGGAGTACTTC.

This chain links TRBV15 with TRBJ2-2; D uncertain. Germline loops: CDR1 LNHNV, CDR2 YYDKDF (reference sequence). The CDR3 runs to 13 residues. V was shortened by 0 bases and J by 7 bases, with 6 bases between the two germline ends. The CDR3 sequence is CATSRDVSGELFF. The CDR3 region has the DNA TGTGCCACCAGCAGAGATGTCAGCGGGGAGCTGTTTTTT.